Each of the 13 T cell receptor beta chains below was sequenced from the same sample in a study of radiotherapy plus CTLA-4 blockade in lung cancer. TCRdb's copy holds only in-frame clones and misses some; the assay was immunoSEQ multiplex PCR. The top ten clones hold around 28% of a sample with approximately 12,000 clones, approximately 79% of them seen once. Sequenced material: peripheral blood, taken from a patient treated with radiotherapy plus ipilimumab. Every receptor here comes from a human donor with non-small cell lung cancer that progressed on radiotherapy plus ipilimumab.

This clone appeared a single time. V usage is TRBV7-9 and J usage is TRBJ1-6; D is perhaps TRBD1 (6 bases). The CDR3 is 14 amino acids. V was clipped by 5 bases and J by 10 bases, with 15 bases between them. Germline V CDR1 and CDR2: SEHNR, FQNEAQ (reference sequence). Written as DNA, the CDR3 is TGTGCCAGCAGCACAACCTACAGGGACTCACCCCTCCACTTT. It codes for CASSTTYRDSPLHF.

The sample holds a few counts of this clone. The V gene is TRBV6-1, the J gene TRBJ1-4, with 9 positions matching TRBD1. The germline V gene encodes CDR1 MNHNS and CDR2 SASEGT. The CDR3 length is 15 residues. The V and J ends lost 4 bases and 10 bases, in that order; junction bases with no gene match: 10. DNA for the CDR3: TGTGCCAGCAGTGGGGGACAGGGTGGTACGGGAAAACTGTTTTTT. Its translation is CASSGGQGGTGKLFF.

DNA for the CDR3: TGTGCCAGCAGCTTGAGTAGTGCGACAGGATACCCCTATGGCTACACCTTC. Residues: CASSLSSATGYPYGYTF. This chain joins TRBV11-1 and TRBJ1-2; D perhaps matches TRBD1 (6 bases). V lost 3 bases and J lost 4, with 21 bases in between. The CDR3 totals 17 residues. Per germline, CDR1 SGHAT and CDR2 FQDESV (reference sequence).

This rearrangement joins TRBV7-2 to TRBJ2-3; a possible D gene is TRBD1 (6 bases). The V gene's germline CDR1 is SGHTA and CDR2 FQGNSA. The CDR3 is made up of 15 amino acids. V gave up 5 bases and J gave up 0 bases, with 12 bases separating them. The CDR3 nucleotides are TGTGCCAGCAGCCCACGGACAGCGAGCACAGATACGCAGTATTTT. Translated, it gives CASSPRTASTDTQYF. Filled out from reference TRBV7-2 and TRBJ2-3, the complete variable domain reads GAGVSQSPSNKVTEKGKDVELRCDPISGHTALYWYRQSLGQGLEFLIYFQGNSAPDKSGLPSDRFSAERTGGSVSTLTIQRTQQEDSAVYLCASSPRTASTDTQYFGPGTRLTVL.

The chain carries TRBV5-4 and TRBJ1-2; perhaps TRBD1 as D (5 bases). V gave up 7 bases and J gave up 5 bases, with 18 bases separating them. The CDR3 runs to 14 residues. Germline CDR1 and CDR2: SGHNT and YYREEE (reference sequence). Written as DNA, the CDR3 is TGTGCCAGCTGGGGGTCGGACGGTCAATATGGCTACACCTTC. This codes for CASWGSDGQYGYTF.

The chain carries TRBV28 and TRBJ2-3; TRBD2 might be the D (7 bases). Germline assignment: CDR1 MDHEN and CDR2 SYDVKM. V shed 2 bases and J shed 1 base, with 10 bases lying between them. The CDR3 length is 15 residues. CDR3 sequence reads: CASSLGGGGTDTQYF. The CDR3, as DNA: TGTGCCAGCAGTTTAGGGGGGGGCGGCACAGATACGCAGTATTTT.

V usage is TRBV21-1 and J usage is TRBJ1-5. TRBV21-1 is flagged as a pseudogene. This CDR3 spans 22 amino acids. The CDR3 DNA follows: TGTGCCAGCAGCAAGTCGGGCAGAAGAACTGTACTGGTAATCTATAGCAATCAGCCCCAGCATTTT. Encoded protein: CASSKSGRRTVLVIYSNQPQHF.

CDR3 sequence: CASSASGSSYNEQFF. The CDR3 nucleotides are TGTGCCAGCAGCGCTAGCGGCAGCTCCTACAATGAGCAGTTCTTC. This chain connects TRBV2 to TRBJ2-1; 7 bases are a match to TRBD2. Germline V gene lookup returns CDR1 SNHLY and CDR2 FYNNEI. The CDR3 is 15 amino acids. V lost 6 bases to trimming and J lost 0 bases; unmatched junction nucleotides: 5.

J is TRBJ1-3 and V is TRBV5-1; D perhaps matches TRBD1 (6 bases). The germline CDR1 and CDR2 sequences are SGHRS and YFSETQ. The V gene lost 1 base and the J gene lost 0 bases, with 11 bases spanning the gap. The CDR3 length is 16 residues. The CDR3 DNA sequence: TGCGCCAGCAGCTTGCAGGGGCCAAGCTCTGGAAACACCATATATTTT. This codes for CASSLQGPSSGNTIYF.

The rearrangement uses TRBV5-6 and TRBJ1-6; D is uncertain. The CDR3 extends over 16 amino acids. Germline loops: CDR1 SGHDT, CDR2 YYEEEE. V lost 0 bases and J 8 bases, leaving 15 bases between the germline ends. CDR3 DNA sequence: TGTGCCAGCAGCTTGGGACCCCCAGGTAGAGATTCACCCCTCCACTTT. This gives the protein CASSLGPPGRDSPLHF.

The genes are TRBV7-2 and TRBJ1-4; the D is unclear. CDR3 size: 14 residues. Germline loops: CDR1 SGHTA, CDR2 FQGNSA. V lost 4 bases, J lost 3 bases, and 9 bases lay in between. CDR3: CASSSDGSNEKLFF. In DNA form, the CDR3 reads TGTGCCAGCAGCTCGGACGGTTCTAATGAAAAACTGTTTTTT.

The chain carries TRBV5-1 and TRBJ2-3; D uncertain. Germline CDR1 and CDR2: SGHRS and YFSETQ. Trimming left V 4 bases short and J 0 bases short, with 15 bases between. The CDR3 loop spans 16 amino acids. CDR3 residues: CASSPTMGTSTDTQYF. The CDR3 nucleotides read TGCGCCAGCAGCCCGACGATGGGCACTAGCACAGATACGCAGTATTTT.

This chain uses TRBV19 with TRBJ1-6; D unresolved. Germline V gene lookup returns CDR1 LNHDA and CDR2 SQIVND (reference sequence). This CDR3 spans 13 amino acids. V was trimmed by 6 bases and J by 5 bases, leaving 8 bases between them. Here the CDR3 reads CASRQVDNSPLHF. The CDR3 nucleotides are TGTGCCAGTAGGCAGGTGGATAATTCACCCCTCCACTTT.